The 3 T cell receptor beta chains in this list originate from one sample, sequenced in a study of beta chain features in type 1 diabetes. Expressed TCRB transcripts were sequenced because the entire RNA isolate underwent reverse transcription. Libraries were prepared by immunoSEQ multiplex PCR; TCRdb keeps only in-frame clonotypes and omits some of them. Seen here are roughly 350,000 clones, around 10% observed once, and the top ten hold 0.015% to 0.02%. The sample comprised naive CD4+ T cells from blood. The receptors stem from a woman in her twenties or thirties in good health.

This clone appeared a few times. The CDR3 loop reads CASSLRRERPYNEQFF. The DNA for the CDR3 is TGTGCCAGCAGCTTGAGGCGGGAGAGACCCTACAATGAGCAGTTCTTC. The chain has TRBV7-9 and TRBJ2-1, with 7 bases fitting TRBD2. In germline, CDR1 is SEHNR, CDR2 FQNEAQ (reference sequence). The CDR3 runs to 16 residues. V was clipped by 3 bases and J by 2 bases; unmatched bases: 7.

This clone was found a few times. The rearrangement uses TRBV27 and TRBJ2-7, with 8 bases matching TRBD1. Trimming removed 5 bases from V and 1 base from J; junction bases left unmatched: 4. Germline V gives CDR1 MNHEY, CDR2 SMNVEV (reference sequence). The CDR3 contains 14 residues. CDR3 in DNA: TGTGCCAGCAGTCCCCGGGACAGGTCCTACGAGCAGTACTTC. Its protein is CASSPRDRSYEQYF.

The chain is built from TRBV5-1 and TRBJ2-7; 11 positions agree with TRBD2. The CDR3 spans 15 residues. CDR1 and CDR2 (germline): SGHRS, YFSETQ. V dropped 0 bases and J dropped 4; count of bases not matched to a gene: 3. CDR3 sequence: CASSLALAGGYEQYF. The DNA for the CDR3 is TGCGCCAGCAGCTTGGCTCTAGCGGGAGGTTACGAGCAGTACTTC.